This TCR beta chain stems from a study of blood T cells in healthy people across ages. Study-wide results and limits: Per million T cells, TCR beta diversity dropped about linearly as age rose. Researchers report that TCR beta diversity correlated strongly with naive T cell percentage.

Sample-barcoded 5' priming and a J-beta primer mix drove a second PCR of roughly 6 to 12 cycles. A 12-random-nucleotide template-switch adaptor tagged each cDNA molecule. TCRdb re-called the 5' RACE reads through MiXCR, storing one row per CDR3 protein. This table has almost 1 million distinct CDR3 sequences, just over 50% appearing once. Regarding this clonotype: Its antigen is still unknown.

The CDR3 consists of 15 residues. V trimming: 6 bases; J trimming: 4 bases; junction bases outside the gene matches: 12. Germline CDR1 reads DFQATT; CDR2 reads SNEGSKA (reference sequence). This clonotype was obtained from a woman aged 55-70 years in good health. Sequencing used blood. The chain links TRBV20-1 to TRBJ2-7, with 10 positions matching TRBD2. The CDR3 here is CSALAGAAPLYEQYF. CDR3 in DNA: TGCAGTGCCCTAGCGGGAGCCGCCCCTCTTTACGAGCAGTACTTC.